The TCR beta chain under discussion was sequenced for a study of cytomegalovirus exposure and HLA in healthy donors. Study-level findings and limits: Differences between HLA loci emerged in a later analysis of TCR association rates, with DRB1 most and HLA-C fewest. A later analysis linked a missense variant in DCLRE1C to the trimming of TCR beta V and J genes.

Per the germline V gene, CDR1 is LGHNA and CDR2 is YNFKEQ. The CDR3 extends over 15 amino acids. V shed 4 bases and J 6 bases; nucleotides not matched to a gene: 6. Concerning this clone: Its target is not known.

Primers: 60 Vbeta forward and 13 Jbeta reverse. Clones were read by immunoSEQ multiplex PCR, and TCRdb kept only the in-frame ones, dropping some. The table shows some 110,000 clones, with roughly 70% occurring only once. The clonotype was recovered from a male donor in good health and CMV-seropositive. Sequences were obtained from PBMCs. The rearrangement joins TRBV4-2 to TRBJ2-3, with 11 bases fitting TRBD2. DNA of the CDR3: TGTGCCAGCAGCCCGACCTTAGCGGGAGGGGATACGCAGTATTTT. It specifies CASSPTLAGGDTQYF.